This paragraph covers one TCR beta chain sequence. The target antigen is unknown. Assay used: immunoSEQ multiplex PCR; TCRdb lists only in-frame clones, some missing. The sample consists of around 77,000 clones, around 86% of them appearing once. This specimen comes from a study of T cell responses to AZD1222 COVID-19 vaccine. Study conclusions and caveats: Donor demographics were predominantly white British with a female majority; clonal diversity may be underestimated. At baseline, just six or seven AZD1222 recipients tested seropositive. There were repertoire samples only from the period after the peak T cell response. Nearly half of spike-specific TCRs reportedly target variant regions that are unmutated in the B.1.351 and B.1.1.7 variants.

Trimming removed 2 bases from V and 1 base from J, with 9 bases in between. CDR1 and CDR2 from the germline V gene are SGDLS and YYNGEE. The CDR3 runs 14 residues. This receptor was taken from an adult in good health. The sample here was peripheral blood, taken on day 0 of AZD1222 vaccination. This rearrangement joins TRBV9 to TRBJ1-1, with D uncertain. The CDR3 nucleotides read TGTGCCAGCAGCGTGACTTGGGGGAACACTGAAGCTTTCTTT. Translation gives CASSVTWGNTEAFF.